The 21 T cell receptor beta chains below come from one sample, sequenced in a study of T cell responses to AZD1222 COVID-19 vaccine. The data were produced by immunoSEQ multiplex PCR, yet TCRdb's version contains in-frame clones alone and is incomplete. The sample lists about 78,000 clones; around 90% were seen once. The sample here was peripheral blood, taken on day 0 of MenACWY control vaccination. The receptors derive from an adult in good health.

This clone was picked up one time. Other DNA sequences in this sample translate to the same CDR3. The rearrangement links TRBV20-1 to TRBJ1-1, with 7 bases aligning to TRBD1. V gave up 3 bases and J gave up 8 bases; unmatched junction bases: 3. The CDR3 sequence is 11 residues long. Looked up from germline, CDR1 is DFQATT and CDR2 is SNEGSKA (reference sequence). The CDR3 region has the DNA TGCAGTGCTAGTGGGACAGCAGAAGCTTTCTTT. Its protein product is CSASGTAEAFF.

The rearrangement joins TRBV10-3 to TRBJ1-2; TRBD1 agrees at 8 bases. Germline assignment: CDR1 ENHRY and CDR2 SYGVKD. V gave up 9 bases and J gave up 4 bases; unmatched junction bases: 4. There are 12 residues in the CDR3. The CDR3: CAISGGAYGYTF. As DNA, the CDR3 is TGTGCCATTTCAGGGGGCGCCTATGGCTACACCTTC.

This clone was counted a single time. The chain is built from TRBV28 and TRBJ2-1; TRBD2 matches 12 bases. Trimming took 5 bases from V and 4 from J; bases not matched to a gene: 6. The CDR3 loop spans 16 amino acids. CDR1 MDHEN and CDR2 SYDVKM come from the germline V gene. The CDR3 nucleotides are TGTGCCAGCAGTCCCCTAGCGGGGGGGCGATACAATGAGCAGTTCTTC. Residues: CASSPLAGGRYNEQFF.

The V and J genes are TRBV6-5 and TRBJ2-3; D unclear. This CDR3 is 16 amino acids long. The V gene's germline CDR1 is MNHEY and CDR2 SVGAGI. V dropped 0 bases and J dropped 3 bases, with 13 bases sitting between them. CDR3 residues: CASSYSARIGTDTQYF. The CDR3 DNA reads TGTGCCAGCAGTTACTCGGCGAGAATTGGGACAGATACGCAGTATTTT.

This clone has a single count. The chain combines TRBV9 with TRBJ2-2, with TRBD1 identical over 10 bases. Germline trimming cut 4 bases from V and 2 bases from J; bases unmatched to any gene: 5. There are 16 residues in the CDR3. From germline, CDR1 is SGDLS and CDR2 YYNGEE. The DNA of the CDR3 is TGTGCCAGCAGCACCCGGACAGGGGGTAACACCGGGGAGCTGTTTTTT. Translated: CASSTRTGGNTGELFF.

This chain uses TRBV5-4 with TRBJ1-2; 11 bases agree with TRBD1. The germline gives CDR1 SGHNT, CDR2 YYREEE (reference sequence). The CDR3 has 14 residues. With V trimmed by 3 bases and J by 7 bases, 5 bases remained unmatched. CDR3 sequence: CASSSDRGLSGYTF. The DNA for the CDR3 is TGTGCCAGCAGCTCGGACAGGGGGCTTTCTGGCTACACCTTC.

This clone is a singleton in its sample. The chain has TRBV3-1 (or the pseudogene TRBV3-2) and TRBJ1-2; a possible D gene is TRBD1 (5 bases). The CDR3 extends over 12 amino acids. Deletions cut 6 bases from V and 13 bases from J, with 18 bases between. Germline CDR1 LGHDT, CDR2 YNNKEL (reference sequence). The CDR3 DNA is TGTGCCAGCAGTTCCTCGGGGGTCGGGGCCACCTTC. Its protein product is CASSSSGVGATF.

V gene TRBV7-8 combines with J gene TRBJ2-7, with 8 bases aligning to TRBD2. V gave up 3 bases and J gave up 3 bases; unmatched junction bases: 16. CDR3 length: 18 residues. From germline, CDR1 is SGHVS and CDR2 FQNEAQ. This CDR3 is CASSFPRGKAGGDYEQYF. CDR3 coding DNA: TGTGCCAGCAGCTTCCCGCGGGGGAAGGCCGGGGGGGACTACGAGCAGTACTTC. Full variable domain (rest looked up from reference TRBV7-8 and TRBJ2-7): GAGVSQSPRYKVAKRGQDVALRCDPISGHVSLFWYQQALGQGPEFLTYFQNEAQLDKSGLPSDRFFAERPEGSVSTLKIQRTQQEDSAVYLCASSFPRGKAGGDYEQYFGPGTRLTVT.

CDR3 nucleotide sequence: TGTGCCACCAGTGATTCTACAGGGATCGGACAAGAGACCCAGTACTTC. It specifies CATSDSTGIGQETQYF. The genes are TRBV24-1 and TRBJ2-5; tentatively, D is TRBD1 (6 bases). CDR3 length: 16 amino acids. CDR1 is KGHDR and CDR2 is SFDVKD in the germline V gene. V dropped 2 bases and J dropped 2 bases, with 14 bases sitting between them.

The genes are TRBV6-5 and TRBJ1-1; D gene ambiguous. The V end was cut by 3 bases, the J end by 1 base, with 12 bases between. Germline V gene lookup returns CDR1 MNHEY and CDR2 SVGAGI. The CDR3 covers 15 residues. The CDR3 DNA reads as TGTGCCAGCAGTTATGGTCCAGCACCGAACACTGAAGCTTTCTTT. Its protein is CASSYGPAPNTEAFF.

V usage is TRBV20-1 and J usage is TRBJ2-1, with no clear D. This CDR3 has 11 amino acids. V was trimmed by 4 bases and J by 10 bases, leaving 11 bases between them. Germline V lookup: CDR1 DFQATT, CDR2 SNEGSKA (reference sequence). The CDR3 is CSATVTWEQFF. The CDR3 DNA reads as TGCAGTGCTACTGTTACTTGGGAGCAGTTCTTC.

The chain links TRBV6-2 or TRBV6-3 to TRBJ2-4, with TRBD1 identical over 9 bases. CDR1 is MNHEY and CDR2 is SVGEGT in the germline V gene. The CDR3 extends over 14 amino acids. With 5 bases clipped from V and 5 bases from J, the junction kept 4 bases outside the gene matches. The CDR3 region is CASSTTGGQNIQYF. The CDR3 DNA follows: TGTGCCAGCAGTACCACAGGGGGCCAAAACATTCAGTACTTC.

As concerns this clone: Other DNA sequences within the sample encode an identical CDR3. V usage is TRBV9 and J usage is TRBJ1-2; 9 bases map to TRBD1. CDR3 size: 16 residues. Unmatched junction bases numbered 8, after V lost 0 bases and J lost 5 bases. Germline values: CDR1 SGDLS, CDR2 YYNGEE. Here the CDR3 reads CASSVGPGQGIYGYTF. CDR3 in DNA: TGTGCCAGCAGCGTAGGCCCCGGACAGGGGATATATGGCTACACCTTC.

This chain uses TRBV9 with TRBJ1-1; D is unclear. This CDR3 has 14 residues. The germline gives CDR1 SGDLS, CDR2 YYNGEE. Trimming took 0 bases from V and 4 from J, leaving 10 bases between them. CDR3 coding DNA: TGTGCCAGCAGCGTAGCCGAAGGGATCACTGAAGCTTTCTTT. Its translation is CASSVAEGITEAFF.

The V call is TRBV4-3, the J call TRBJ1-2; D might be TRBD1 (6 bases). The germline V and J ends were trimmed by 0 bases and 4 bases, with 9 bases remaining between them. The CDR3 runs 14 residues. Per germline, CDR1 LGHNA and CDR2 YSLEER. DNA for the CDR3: TGCGCCAGCAGCCAAGAGACAGGCGGCTATGGCTACACCTTC. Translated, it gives CASSQETGGYGYTF.

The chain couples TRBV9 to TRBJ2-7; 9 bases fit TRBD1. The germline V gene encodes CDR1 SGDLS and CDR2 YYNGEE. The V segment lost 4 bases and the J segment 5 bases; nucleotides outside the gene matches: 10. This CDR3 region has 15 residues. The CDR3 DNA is TGTGCCAGCAGCCCCCGGGACAGGGCTTATAACGAGCAGTACTTC. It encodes CASSPRDRAYNEQYF. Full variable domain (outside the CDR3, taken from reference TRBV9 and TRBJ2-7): DSGVTQTPKHLITATGQRVTLRCSPRSGDLSVYWYQQSLDQGLQFLIQYYNGEERAKGNILERFSAQQFPDLHSELNLSSLELGDSALYFCASSPRDRAYNEQYFGPGTRLTVT.

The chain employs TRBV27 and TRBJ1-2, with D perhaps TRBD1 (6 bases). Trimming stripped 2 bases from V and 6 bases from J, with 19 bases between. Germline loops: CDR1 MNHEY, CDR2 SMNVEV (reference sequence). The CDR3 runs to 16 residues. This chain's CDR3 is CASSLRGGVGFNGYTF. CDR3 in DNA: TGTGCCAGCAGTTTACGGGGGGGCGTTGGTTTTAATGGCTACACCTTC.

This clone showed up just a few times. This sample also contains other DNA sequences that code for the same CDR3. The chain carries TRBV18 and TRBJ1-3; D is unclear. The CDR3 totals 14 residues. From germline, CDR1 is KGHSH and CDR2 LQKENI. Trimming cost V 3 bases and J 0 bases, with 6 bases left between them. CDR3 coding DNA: TGTGCCAGCTCACCGGATAGCTCTGGAAACACCATATATTTT. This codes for CASSPDSSGNTIYF.

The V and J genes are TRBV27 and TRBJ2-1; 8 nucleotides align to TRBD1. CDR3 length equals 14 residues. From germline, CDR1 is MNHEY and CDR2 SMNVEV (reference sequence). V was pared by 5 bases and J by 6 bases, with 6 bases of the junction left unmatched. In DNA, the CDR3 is TGTGCCAGCAGTATTAGACAGGGGACCAATGAGCAGTTCTTC. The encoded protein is CASSIRQGTNEQFF.

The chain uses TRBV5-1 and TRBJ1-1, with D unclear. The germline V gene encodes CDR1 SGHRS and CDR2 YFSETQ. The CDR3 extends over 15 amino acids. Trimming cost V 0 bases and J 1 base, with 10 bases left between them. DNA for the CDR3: TGCGCCAGCAGCTTGGCCAGTATTCAGAACACTGAAGCTTTCTTT. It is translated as CASSLASIQNTEAFF.

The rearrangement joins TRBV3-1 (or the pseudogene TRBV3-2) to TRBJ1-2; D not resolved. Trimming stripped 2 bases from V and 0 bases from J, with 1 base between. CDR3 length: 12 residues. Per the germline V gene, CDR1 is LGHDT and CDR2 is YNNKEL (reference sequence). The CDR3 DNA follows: TGTGCCAGCAGCCAACCTAACTATGGCTACACCTTC. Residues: CASSQPNYGYTF.